This entry is about one TCR beta chain. Its matching antigen is unknown. The PCR employed 60 Vbeta primers together with 13 Jbeta primers. Repertoires were generated with immunoSEQ multiplex PCR, while TCRdb's copy carries only in-frame clones and drops some. The sample carries about 100,000 clones, roughly 70% recorded once. These data are taken from a study of cytomegalovirus exposure and HLA in healthy donors. This CDR3 is 14 amino acids long. Between the trimmed V and J ends, which lost 1 base and 7 bases, there was a span of 11 bases. Germline V gene data show CDR1 as SGHRS and CDR2 as YFSETQ. Broader study findings: Upon later analysis, HLA-associated TCR beta chains proved more clonally expanded than other, equally common chains. In a later analysis, a genetic analysis reported fewer productive-TCR N-insertions in an Asian-associated ancestry cluster than the cohort average. The later analysis indicated that the majority of CMV-associated TCR beta chains appeared HLA-restricted. In an earlier analysis, productive rearrangement rates for most beta V segments clustered near 87% or 30%.

The V call is TRBV5-1, the J call TRBJ2-2; D possibly corresponds to TRBD1 (5 bases). The sample consisted of PBMCs. This clonotype originated in a man aged 45 to 65 in good health and CMV-seronegative. The CDR3 protein is CASSLPQGGGELFF. In nucleotides, the CDR3 is TGCGCCAGCAGCTTGCCCCAGGGCGGCGGGGAGCTGTTTTTT.